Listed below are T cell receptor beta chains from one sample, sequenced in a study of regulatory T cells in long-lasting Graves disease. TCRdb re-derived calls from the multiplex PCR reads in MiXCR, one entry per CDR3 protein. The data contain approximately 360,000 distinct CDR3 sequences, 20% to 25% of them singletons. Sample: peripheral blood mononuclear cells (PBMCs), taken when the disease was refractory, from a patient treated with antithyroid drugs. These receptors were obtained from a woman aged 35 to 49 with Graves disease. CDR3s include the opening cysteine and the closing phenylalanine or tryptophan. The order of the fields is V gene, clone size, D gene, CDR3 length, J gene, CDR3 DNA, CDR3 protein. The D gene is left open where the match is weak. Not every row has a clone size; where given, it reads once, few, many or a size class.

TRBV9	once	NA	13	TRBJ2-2	TGTGCCAGCAGCGTAGGAGGATCCGGGGAGCTGTTTTTT	CASSVGGSGELFF
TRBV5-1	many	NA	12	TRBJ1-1	TGCGCCAGCAGCGTTTACGGGGTTGAAGCTTTCTTT	CASSVYGVEAFF
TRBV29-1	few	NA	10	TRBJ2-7	TGCAGCGTTCGGGACTACGAGCAGTACTTC	CSVRDYEQYF
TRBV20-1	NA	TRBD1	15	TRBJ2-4	TGCAGTGCTAGAGAGGACAGGGTAACCAAAAACATTCAGTACTTC	CSAREDRVTKNIQYF
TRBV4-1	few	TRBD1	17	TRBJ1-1	TGCGCCAGCAGCCAGTACATGTCCCGGGACAGGAACACTGAAGCTTTCTTT	CASSQYMSRDRNTEAFF
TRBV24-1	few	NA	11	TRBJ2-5	TGTGCCACAGAGTTCGGGGAGACCCAGTACTTC	CATEFGETQYF
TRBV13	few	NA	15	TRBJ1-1	TGTGCCAGCAGCGCAACCAGGGGTATGTACACTGAAGCTTTCTTT	CASSATRGMYTEAFF
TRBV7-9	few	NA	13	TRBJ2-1	TGTCCCAGCAGCCAGGCGGTTTTCGATGAGCAGTTCTTC	CPSSQAVFDEQFF
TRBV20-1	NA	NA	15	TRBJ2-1	TGCAGTGCTAGAGATGTAGGAACCGGCGCGGCTGAGCAGTTCTTC	CSARDVGTGAAEQFF
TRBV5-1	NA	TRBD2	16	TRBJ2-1	TGCGCCAGCAGCCCGACTAAACGGGAGGGCGTGAATGAGCAGTTCTTC	CASSPTKREGVNEQFF
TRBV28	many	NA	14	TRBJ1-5	TGTGCCAGCAGTTACCAGGGTTCCGTACAGCCCCAGCATTTT	CASSYQGSVQPQHF